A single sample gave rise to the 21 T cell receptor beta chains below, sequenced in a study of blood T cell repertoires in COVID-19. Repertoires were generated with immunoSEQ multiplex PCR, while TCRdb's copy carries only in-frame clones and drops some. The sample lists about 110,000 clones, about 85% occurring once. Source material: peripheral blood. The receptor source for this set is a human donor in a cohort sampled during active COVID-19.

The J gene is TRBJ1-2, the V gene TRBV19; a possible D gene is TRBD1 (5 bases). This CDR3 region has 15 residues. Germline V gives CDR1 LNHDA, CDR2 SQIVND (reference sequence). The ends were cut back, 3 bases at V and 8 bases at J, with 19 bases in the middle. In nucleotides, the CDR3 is TGTGCCAGTAGTATGGGGCAGGGATCGGGTGAAGGCTACACCTTC. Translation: CASSMGQGSGEGYTF.

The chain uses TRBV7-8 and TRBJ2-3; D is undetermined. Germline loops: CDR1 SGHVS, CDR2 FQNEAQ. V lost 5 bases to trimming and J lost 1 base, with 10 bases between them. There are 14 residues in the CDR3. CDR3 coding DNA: TGTGCCAGCAGCATTCGGTTTGGCACAGATACGCAGTATTTT. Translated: CASSIRFGTDTQYF.

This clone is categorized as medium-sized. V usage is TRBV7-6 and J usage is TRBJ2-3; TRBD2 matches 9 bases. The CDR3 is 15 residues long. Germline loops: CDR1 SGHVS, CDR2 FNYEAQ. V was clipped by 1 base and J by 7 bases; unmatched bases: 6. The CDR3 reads CASSLVPAGGNTQYF. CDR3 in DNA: TGTGCCAGCAGCTTAGTCCCAGCGGGAGGCAATACGCAGTATTTT.

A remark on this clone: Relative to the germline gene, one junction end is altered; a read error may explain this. CDR3 nucleotides: TGTGCCAGCAGCCCGCGGGGTTCTGAGGCTTTCTTT. Its translation: CASSPRGSEAFF. The J gene is TRBJ1-1, the V gene TRBV6-5; D is unresolved. CDR3 size: 12 residues. Germline V gene data show CDR1 as MNHEY and CDR2 as SVGAGI.

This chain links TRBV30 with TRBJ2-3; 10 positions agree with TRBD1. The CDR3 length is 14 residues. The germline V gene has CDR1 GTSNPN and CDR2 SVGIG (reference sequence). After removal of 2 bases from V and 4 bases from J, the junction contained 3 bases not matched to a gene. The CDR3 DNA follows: TGTGCCTGGAGTTCGACAGGGGGCTCAGATACGCAGTATTTT. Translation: CAWSSTGGSDTQYF.

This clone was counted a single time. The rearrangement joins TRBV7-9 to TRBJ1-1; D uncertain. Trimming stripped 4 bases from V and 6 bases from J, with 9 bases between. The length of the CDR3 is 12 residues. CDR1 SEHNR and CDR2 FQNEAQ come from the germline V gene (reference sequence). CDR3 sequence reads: CASSSLTPEAFF. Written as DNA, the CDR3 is TGTGCCAGCAGCTCCCTCACTCCTGAAGCTTTCTTT.

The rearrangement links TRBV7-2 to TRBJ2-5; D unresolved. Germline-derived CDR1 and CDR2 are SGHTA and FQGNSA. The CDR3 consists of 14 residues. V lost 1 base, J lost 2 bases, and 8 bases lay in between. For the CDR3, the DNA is TGTGCCAGCAGCTTAGTCGGCGGTCAAGAGACCCAGTACTTC. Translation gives CASSLVGGQETQYF.

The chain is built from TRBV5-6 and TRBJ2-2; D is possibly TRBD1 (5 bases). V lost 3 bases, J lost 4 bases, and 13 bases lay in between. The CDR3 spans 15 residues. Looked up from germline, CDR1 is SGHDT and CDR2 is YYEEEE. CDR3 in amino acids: CASSYEIQGTGELFF. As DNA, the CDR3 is TGTGCCAGCAGCTACGAAATCCAGGGCACCGGGGAGCTGTTTTTT.

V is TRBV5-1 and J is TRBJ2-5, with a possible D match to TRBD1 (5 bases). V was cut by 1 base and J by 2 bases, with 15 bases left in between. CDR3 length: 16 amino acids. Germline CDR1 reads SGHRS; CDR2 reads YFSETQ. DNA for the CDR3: TGCGCCAGCAGCTTGTTCCGCAGGGAACTACAAGAGACCCAGTACTTC. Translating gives CASSLFRRELQETQYF.

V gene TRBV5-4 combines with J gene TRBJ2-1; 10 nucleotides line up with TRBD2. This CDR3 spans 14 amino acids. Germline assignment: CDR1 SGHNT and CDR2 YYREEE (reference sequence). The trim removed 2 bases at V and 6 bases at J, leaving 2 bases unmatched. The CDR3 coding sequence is TGTGCCAGCAGCTTACTAGCGGGGAGCAATGAGCAGTTCTTC. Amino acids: CASSLLAGSNEQFF.

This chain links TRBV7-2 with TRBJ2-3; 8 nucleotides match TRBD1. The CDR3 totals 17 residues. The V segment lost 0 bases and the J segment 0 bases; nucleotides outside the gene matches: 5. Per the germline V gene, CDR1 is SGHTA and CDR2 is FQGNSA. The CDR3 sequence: CASSLAQGATSTDTQYF. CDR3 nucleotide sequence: TGTGCCAGCAGCTTAGCGCAGGGGGCTACTAGCACAGATACGCAGTATTTT.

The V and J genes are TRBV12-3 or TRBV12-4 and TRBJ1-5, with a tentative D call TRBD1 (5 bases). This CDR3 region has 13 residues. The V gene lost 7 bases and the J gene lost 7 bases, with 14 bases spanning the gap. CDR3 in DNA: TGTGCCAGCACCTCGGGGGGATTGCAGCCCCAGCATTTT. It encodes CASTSGGLQPQHF.

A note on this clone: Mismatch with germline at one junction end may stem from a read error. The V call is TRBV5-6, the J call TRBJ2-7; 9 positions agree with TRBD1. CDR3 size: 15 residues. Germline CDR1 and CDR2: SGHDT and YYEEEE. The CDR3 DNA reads TGTGCCAGCAGTTTGGGGGACAGGGCTAACTACGAGCAGTACTTC. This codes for CASSLGDRANYEQYF.

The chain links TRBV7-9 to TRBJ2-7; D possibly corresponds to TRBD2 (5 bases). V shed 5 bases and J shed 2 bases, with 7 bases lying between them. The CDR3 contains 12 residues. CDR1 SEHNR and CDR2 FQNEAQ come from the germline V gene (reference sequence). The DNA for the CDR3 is TGTGCCAGCAGCACCGGGGCCTACGAGCAGTACTTC. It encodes CASSTGAYEQYF.

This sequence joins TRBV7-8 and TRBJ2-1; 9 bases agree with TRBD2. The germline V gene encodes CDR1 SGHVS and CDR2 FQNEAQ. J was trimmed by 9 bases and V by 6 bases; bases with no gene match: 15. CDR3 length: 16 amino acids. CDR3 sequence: CASRGLALVVRSEQFF. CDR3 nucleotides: TGTGCCAGCAGGGGACTAGCATTAGTTGTCAGGAGTGAGCAGTTCTTC.

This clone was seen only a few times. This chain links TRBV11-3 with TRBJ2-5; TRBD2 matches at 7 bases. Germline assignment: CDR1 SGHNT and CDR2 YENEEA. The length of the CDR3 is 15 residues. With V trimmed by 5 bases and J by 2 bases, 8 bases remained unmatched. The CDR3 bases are TGTGCCAGCAGCCCCGGGGGGACTACTCAAGAGACCCAGTACTTC. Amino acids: CASSPGGTTQETQYF.

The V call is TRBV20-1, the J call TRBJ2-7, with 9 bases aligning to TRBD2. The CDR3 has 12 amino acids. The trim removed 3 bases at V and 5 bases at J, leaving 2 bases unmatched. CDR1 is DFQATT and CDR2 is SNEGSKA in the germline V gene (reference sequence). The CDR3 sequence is CSASGTSNEQYF. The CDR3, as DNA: TGCAGTGCTAGTGGGACTAGCAACGAGCAGTACTTC.

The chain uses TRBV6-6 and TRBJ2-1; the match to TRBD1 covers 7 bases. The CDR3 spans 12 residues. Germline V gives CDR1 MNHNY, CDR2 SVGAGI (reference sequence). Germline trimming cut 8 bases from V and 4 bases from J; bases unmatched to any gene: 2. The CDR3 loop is CASRGQYNEQFF. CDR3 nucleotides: TGTGCCAGCCGGGGACAGTACAATGAGCAGTTCTTC.

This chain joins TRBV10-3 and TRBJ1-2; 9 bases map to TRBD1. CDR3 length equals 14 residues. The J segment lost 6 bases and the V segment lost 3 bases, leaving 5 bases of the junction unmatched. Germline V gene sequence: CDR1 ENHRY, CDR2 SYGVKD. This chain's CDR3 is CAISDNRGLNGYTF. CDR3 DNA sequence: TGTGCCATCAGTGATAACAGGGGGCTGAATGGCTACACCTTC.

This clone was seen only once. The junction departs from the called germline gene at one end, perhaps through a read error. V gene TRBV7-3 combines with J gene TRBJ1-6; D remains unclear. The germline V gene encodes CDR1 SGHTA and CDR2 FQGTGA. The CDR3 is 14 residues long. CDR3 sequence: CAGSLKAANSPLHF. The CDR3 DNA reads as TGTGCCGGCAGTCTCAAAGCGGCTAATTCACCCCTCCACTTT.

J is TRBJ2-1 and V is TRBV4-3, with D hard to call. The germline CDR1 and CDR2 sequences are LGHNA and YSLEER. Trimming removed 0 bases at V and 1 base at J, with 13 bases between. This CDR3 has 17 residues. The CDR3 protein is CASSQELAVPSYNEQFF. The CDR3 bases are TGCGCCAGCAGCCAAGAATTGGCGGTACCGTCCTACAATGAGCAGTTCTTC.